The rows below give T cell receptor beta chains drawn from one sample of a study of PD-1 blockade in classical Hodgkin lymphoma. Sequenced by immunoSEQ multiplex PCR; TCRdb stores in-frame clones only, minus some. The profile shows 20,000 or so clones, about 87% of them singletons. Sequenced here: CD8+ T cells from blood, sampled before the fourth cycle of nivolumab. The origin of the receptors is a human donor with classical Hodgkin lymphoma. CDR3s include the opening cysteine and the closing phenylalanine or tryptophan. D genes are given only for firm matches. Clone size, where shown, is once, few, many, or a class for clones that have expanded.

V gene	clone size	D gene	J gene	CDR3 protein	CDR3 DNA
TRBV14	.	TRBD1	TRBJ2-7	CASRTGGSYEQYF	TGTGCCAGCAGAACAGGGGGGAGCTACGAGCAGTACTTC
TRBV30	.	.	TRBJ2-5	CAWSVPVLAGGLGEQYF	TGTGCCTGGAGTGTACCCGTCCTGGCGGGCGGGTTGGGAGAGCAGTACTTC
TRBV6-6	.	TRBD1	TRBJ2-7	CASSLDRGGYEQYF	TGTGCCAGCAGTCTCGACAGGGGAGGTTACGAGCAGTACTTC
TRBV6-5	.	.	TRBJ2-3	CASSYGDLLGTQYF	TGTGCCAGCAGTTACGGGGACTTGCTGGGGACGCAGTATTTT
TRBV10-3	.	TRBD2	TRBJ2-7	CATQVPSGIYEQYF	TGTGCCACCCAGGTCCCTAGCGGGATCTACGAGCAGTACTTC
TRBV7-9	.	TRBD2	TRBJ2-1	CASSLGTSGSYNEQFF	TGTGCCAGCAGCTTAGGGACTAGCGGCTCCTACAATGAGCAGTTCTTC
TRBV6-1	.	.	TRBJ1-4	CASSEIWGTTNEKLFF	TGTGCCAGCAGTGAAATCTGGGGAACAACTAATGAAAAACTGTTTTTT
TRBV28	.	TRBD1	TRBJ2-1	CASSLWAGGAQDEQFF	TGTGCCAGCAGTTTATGGGCAGGGGGCGCTCAGGATGAGCAGTTCTTC
TRBV6-6	.	.	TRBJ2-7	CASSYEGYHEQYF	TGTGCCAGCAGTTACGAGGGTTACCACGAGCAGTACTTC
TRBV4-2	.	TRBD2	TRBJ2-1	CASSQLGSGSSYNEQFF	TGTGCCAGCAGCCAGCTCGGGAGCGGGAGCTCCTACAATGAGCAGTTCTTC
TRBV5-6	.	.	TRBJ1-3	CASSLGDITPHF	TGTGCCAGCAGCTTGGGGGACATCACTCCGCATTTT
TRBV4-1	.	.	TRBJ1-2	CASSQDSRRLNYGYTF	TGCGCCAGCAGCCAAGATTCTCGAAGGCTTAACTATGGCTACACCTTC
TRBV11-2	once	.	TRBJ2-3	CASSLDTQYF	TGTGCCAGCAGCTTAGACACGCAGTATTTT
TRBV21-1	.	.	TRBJ2-3	CASSKAVAGESTDTQYF	TGTGCCAGCAGCAAAGCGGTAGCGGGAGAGAGCACAGATACGCAGTATTTT
TRBV28	.	.	TRBJ1-2	CASKHHPGAYGYTF	TGTGCCAGCAAACATCATCCGGGGGCCTATGGCTACACCTTC
TRBV7-9	.	.	TRBJ2-7	CASSFPLTRTYEQYF	TGTGCCAGCAGCTTTCCCCTTACCCGGACCTACGAGCAGTACTTC
TRBV30	once	.	TRBJ2-1	CAWTPGVGGSRYNEQFF	TGTGCCTGGACCCCCGGGGTTGGAGGGAGTCGGTACAATGAGCAGTTCTTC
TRBV5-5	once	TRBD1	TRBJ2-3	CASSLLDRGTTDTQYF	TGTGCCAGCAGCTTACTGGACAGGGGGACCACAGATACGCAGTATTTT
TRBV5-4	once	.	TRBJ2-5	CASSSQGLREQYF	TGTGCCAGCAGCTCACAGGGTTTAAGGGAGCAGTACTTC
TRBV12-5	.	TRBD1	TRBJ2-3	CASGTGQGTDTQYF	TGTGCTAGTGGCACGGGACAGGGAACAGATACGCAGTATTTT